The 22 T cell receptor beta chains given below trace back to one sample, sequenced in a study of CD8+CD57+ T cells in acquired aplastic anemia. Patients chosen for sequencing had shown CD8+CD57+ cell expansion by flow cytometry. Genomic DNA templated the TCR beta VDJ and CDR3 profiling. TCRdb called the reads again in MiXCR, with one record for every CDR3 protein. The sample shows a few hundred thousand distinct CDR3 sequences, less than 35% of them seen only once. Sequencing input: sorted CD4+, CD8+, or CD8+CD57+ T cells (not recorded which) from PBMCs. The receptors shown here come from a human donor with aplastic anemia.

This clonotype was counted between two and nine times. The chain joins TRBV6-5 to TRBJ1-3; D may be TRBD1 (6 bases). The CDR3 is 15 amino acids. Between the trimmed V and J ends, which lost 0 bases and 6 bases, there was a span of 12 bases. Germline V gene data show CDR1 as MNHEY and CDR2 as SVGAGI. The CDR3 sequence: CASSYSNLGANTIYF. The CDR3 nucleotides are TGTGCCAGCAGTTACTCGAATTTGGGGGCAAACACCATATATTTT.

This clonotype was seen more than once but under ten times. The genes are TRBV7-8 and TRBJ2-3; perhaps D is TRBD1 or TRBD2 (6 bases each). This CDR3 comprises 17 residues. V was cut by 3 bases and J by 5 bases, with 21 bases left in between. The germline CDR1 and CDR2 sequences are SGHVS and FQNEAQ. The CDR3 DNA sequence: TGTGCCAGCAGCTTGAGTTTAGGGGGTCCCGGGGGAGATACGCAGTATTTT. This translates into CASSLSLGGPGGDTQYF.

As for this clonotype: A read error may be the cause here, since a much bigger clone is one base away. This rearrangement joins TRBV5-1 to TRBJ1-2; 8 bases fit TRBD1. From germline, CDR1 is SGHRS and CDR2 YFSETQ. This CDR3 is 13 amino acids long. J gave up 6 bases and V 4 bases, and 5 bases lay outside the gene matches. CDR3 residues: CASSGDRGHGYTF. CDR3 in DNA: TGCGCCAGCAGCGGTGACAGGGGACATGGCTACACCTTC.

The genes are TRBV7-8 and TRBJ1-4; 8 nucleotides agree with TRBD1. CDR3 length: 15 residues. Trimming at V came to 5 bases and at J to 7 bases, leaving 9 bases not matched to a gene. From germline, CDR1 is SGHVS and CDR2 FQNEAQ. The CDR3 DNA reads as TGTGCCAGCAGCCCCCGCAGGGGGCAGGGTGAAAAACTGTTTTTT. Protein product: CASSPRRGQGEKLFF.

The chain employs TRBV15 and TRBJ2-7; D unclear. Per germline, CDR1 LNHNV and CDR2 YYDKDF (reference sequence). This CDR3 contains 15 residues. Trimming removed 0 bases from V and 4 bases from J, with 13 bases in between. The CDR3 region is CATSRDAHSLYEQYF. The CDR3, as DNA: TGTGCCACCAGCAGAGATGCGCACAGCCTTTACGAGCAGTACTTC. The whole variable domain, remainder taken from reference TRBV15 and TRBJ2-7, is DAMVIQNPRYQVTQFGKPVTLSCSQTLNHNVMYWYQQKSSQAPKLLFHYYDKDFNNEADTPDNFQSRRPNTSFCFLDIRSPGLGDTAMYLCATSRDAHSLYEQYFGPGTRLTVT.

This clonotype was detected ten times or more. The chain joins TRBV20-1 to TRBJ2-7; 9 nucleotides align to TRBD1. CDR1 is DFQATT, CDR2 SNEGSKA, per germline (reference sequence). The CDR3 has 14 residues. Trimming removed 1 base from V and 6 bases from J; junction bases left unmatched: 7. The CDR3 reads CSARGWDRVAEQYF. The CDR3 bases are TGCAGTGCTAGAGGTTGGGACAGGGTCGCCGAGCAGTACTTC.

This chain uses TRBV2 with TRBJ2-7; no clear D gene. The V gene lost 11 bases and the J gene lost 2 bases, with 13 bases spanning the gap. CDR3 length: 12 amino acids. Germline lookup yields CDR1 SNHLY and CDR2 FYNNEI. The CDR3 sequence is CAGMKWTYEQYF. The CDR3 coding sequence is TGTGCCGGCATGAAGTGGACCTACGAGCAGTACTTC.

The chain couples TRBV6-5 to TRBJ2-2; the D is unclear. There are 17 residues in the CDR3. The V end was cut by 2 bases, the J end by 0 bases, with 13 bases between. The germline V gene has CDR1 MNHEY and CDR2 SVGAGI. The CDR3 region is CASSYGEDGPNTGELFF. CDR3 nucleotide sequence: TGTGCCAGCAGTTACGGCGAGGACGGACCGAACACCGGGGAGCTGTTTTTT.

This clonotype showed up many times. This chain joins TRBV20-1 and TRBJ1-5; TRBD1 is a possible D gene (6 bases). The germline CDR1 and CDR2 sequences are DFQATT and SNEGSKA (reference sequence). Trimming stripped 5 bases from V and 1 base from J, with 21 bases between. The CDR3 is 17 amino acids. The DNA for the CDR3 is TGCAGTGCTCAACCGGGACAAACTTATGACAGCAATCAGCCCCAGCATTTT. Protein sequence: CSAQPGQTYDSNQPQHF.

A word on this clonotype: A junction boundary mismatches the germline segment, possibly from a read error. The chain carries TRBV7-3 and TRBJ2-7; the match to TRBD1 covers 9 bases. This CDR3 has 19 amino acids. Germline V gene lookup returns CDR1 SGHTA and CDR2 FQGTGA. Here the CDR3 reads CASGLRPGQGGTPSHEQYF. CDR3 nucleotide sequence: TGTGCCAGCGGCTTACGGCCGGGACAGGGAGGTACGCCCTCTCACGAGCAGTACTTC.

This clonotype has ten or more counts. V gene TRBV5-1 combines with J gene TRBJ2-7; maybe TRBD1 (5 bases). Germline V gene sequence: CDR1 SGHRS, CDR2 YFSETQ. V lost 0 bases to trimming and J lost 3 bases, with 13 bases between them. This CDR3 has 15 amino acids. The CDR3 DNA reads TGCGCCAGCAGCTTGGTAGGTGTCAGGGACTACGAGCAGTACTTC. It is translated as CASSLVGVRDYEQYF.

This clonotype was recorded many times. CDR3 protein: CASSYLSGANVLTF. CDR3 nucleotide sequence: TGTGCCAGCAGTTACCTCTCTGGGGCCAACGTCCTGACTTTC. This chain links TRBV6-5 with TRBJ2-6; D is unclear. The V and J ends lost 2 bases and 0 bases respectively, with 2 bases between them. In germline, CDR1 is MNHEY, CDR2 SVGAGI. The CDR3 is 14 amino acids.

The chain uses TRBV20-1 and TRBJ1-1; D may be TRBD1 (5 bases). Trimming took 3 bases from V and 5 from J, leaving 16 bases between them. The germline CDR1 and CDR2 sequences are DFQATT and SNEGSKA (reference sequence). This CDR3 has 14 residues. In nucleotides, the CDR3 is TGCAGTGCTAGTTCTATGGCAGGGAGGACTGAAGCTTTCTTT. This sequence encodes CSASSMAGRTEAFF.

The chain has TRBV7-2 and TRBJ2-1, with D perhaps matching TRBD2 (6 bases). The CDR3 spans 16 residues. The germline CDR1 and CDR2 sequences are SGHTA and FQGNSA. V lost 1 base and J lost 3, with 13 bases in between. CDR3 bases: TGTGCCAGCAGCTTAGGGACTAATATAGTCTACAATGAGCAGTTCTTC. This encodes CASSLGTNIVYNEQFF.

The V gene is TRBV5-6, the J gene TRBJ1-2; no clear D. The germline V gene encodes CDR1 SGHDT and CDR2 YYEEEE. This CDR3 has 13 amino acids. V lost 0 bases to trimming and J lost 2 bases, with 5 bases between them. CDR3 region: CASSLDQNYGYTF. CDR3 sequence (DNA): TGTGCCAGCAGCTTGGACCAGAACTATGGCTACACCTTC.

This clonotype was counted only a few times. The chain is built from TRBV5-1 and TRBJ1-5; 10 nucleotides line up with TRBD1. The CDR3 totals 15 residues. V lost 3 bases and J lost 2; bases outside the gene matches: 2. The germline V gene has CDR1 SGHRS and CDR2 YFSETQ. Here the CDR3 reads CASSWGTGGNQPQHF. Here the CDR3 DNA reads TGCGCCAGCAGCTGGGGGACAGGGGGCAATCAGCCCCAGCATTTT.

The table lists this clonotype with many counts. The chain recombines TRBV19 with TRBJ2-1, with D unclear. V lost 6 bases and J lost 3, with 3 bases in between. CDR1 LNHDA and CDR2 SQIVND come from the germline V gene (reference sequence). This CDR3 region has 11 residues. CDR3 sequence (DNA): TGTGCCAGTAGCTACTACAATGAGCAGTTCTTC. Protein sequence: CASSYYNEQFF.

CDR3 residues: CASSYFSQVYNEKLFF. For the CDR3, the DNA is TGTGCCAGCAGTTACTTTTCACAGGTCTACAATGAAAAACTGTTTTTT. The J gene is TRBJ1-4, the V gene TRBV6-5; possibly TRBD1 for D (5 bases). V lost 1 base and J 5 bases, leaving 14 bases between the germline ends. This CDR3 is 16 amino acids long. Germline CDR1 reads MNHEY; CDR2 reads SVGAGI.

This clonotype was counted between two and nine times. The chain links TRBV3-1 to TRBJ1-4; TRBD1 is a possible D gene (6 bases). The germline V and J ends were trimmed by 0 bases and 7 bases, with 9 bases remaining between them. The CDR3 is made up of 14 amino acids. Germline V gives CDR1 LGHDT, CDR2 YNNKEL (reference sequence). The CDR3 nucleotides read TGTGCCAGCAGCCAAGACAGGGGATTTGAAAAACTGTTTTTT. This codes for CASSQDRGFEKLFF. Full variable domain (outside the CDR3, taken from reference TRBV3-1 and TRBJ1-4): DTAVSQTPKYLVTQMGNDKSIKCEQNLGHDTMYWYKQDSKKFLKIMFSYNNKELIINETVPNRFSPKSPDKAHLNLHINSLELGDSAVYFCASSQDRGFEKLFFGSGTQLSVL.

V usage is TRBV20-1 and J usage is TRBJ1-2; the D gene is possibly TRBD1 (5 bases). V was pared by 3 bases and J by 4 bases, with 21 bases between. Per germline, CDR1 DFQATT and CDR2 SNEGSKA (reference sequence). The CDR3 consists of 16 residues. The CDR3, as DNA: TGCAGTGCTAGTAGTCACTCCCGCAGGGCCTTCTATGGCTACACCTTC. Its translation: CSASSHSRRAFYGYTF.

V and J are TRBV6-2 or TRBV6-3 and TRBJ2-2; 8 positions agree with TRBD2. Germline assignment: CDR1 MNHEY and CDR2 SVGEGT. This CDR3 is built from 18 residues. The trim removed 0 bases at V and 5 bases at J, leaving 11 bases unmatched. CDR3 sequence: CASSYSTVAGGVTGELFF. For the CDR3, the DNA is TGTGCCAGCAGTTACTCGACCGTCGCGGGAGGAGTTACCGGGGAGCTGTTTTTT.

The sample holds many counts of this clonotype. The CDR3 region has the DNA TGTGCCAGCACCAGCCGTGGGGGGCAAGAGACCCAGTACTTC. It specifies CASTSRGGQETQYF. The chain carries TRBV5-5 and TRBJ2-5, with a tentative D call TRBD2 (6 bases). Germline V CDR1 and CDR2: SGHKS, YYEKEE (reference sequence). The CDR3 consists of 14 residues. V was shortened by 6 bases and J by 2 bases, with 14 bases between the two germline ends.